The clone carrying this T cell receptor (beta chain) has just a few counts. Its antigen is unidentified. The data are from a study of T cells in Graves' hyperthyroidism and ophthalmopathy. RNA transcripts provided the source from which TCR beta CDR3 regions were amplified. The primer set for the first-round RT-PCR of the TCR CDR3 was HTBI. TCRdb fed the multiplex PCR reads into MiXCR, producing one record per CDR3 protein. The sample lists hundreds of thousands of distinct CDR3 sequences, roughly 14% occurring once. Patients were excluded for uncontrolled infection, other autoimmune disease, pregnancy or lactation. CDR1 and CDR2 from the germline V gene are SGHTA and FQGNSA. The ends were cut back, 0 bases at V and 0 bases at J, with 18 bases in the middle. This CDR3 region has 19 residues. General study results and limits: Separation of ophthalmopathy from stable hyperthyroidism was achieved by a 13 V-J model. In blood, most of the thyroid clonotypes expanded above 0.001 were also present.

Sequencing was done on a sample of blood. This chain joins TRBV7-2 and TRBJ1-5; D not certain. The clonotype originates from a woman in her late teens or twenties with Graves' hyperthyroidism that later progressed to Graves' ophthalmopathy. The CDR3 is CASSLALSLRLNSNQPQHF. For the CDR3, the DNA is TGTGCCAGCAGCTTAGCGCTCAGCCTTCGACTAAATAGCAATCAGCCCCAGCATTTT.